The 22 T cell receptor beta chains listed next were all sequenced from one sample in a study of cytomegalovirus exposure and HLA in healthy donors. PCR involved 60 Vbeta and 13 Jbeta primers. Using immunoSEQ multiplex PCR, the repertoire was profiled, and TCRdb retains in-frame clones only, with some absent. The sample consists of 100,000 to 150,000 clones, roughly three quarters of them appearing once. The sequencing sample was made of PBMCs. All receptors derive from a woman aged 55-75 years in good health and CMV-seronegative.

The chain has TRBV2 and TRBJ2-3, with 14 bases matching TRBD2. Germline-derived CDR1 and CDR2 are SNHLY and FYNNEI. V was pared by 6 bases and J by 6 bases, with 11 bases of the junction left unmatched. This CDR3 region has 17 residues. The CDR3 DNA sequence: TGTGCCAGCAGGGCTAGACTAGCGGGAGGGCCAGGTGATACGCAGTATTTT. Residues: CASRARLAGGPGDTQYF. Looking up the rest from reference TRBV2 and TRBJ2-3 gives the full variable domain: EPEVTQTPSHQVTQMGQEVILRCVPISNHLYFYWYRQILGQKVEFLVSFYNNEISEKSEIFDDQFSVERPDGSNFTLKIRSTKLEDSAMYFCASRARLAGGPGDTQYFGPGTRLTVL.

V usage is TRBV27 and J usage is TRBJ2-7; TRBD1 matches 8 bases. Germline V gene data show CDR1 as MNHEY and CDR2 as SMNVEV (reference sequence). The CDR3 loop spans 15 amino acids. V was pared by 3 bases and J by 2 bases, with 6 bases of the junction left unmatched. The CDR3 reads CASSFGTGVTYEQYF. Written as DNA, the CDR3 is TGTGCCAGCAGTTTTGGGACAGGAGTTACCTACGAGCAGTACTTC.

In its sample, this clone was seen once. The chain employs TRBV27 and TRBJ1-5; no clear D. Germline CDR1 reads MNHEY; CDR2 reads SMNVEV (reference sequence). Trimming stripped 3 bases from V and 5 bases from J, with 8 bases between. The CDR3 extends over 13 amino acids. CDR3 protein: CASSFSVHQPQHF. The CDR3 region has the DNA TGTGCCAGCAGTTTCTCGGTACATCAGCCCCAGCATTTT.

The rearrangement joins TRBV6-4 to TRBJ1-5; tentative D call: TRBD1 (6 bases). Per germline, CDR1 MRHNA and CDR2 SNTAGT. V lost 9 bases to trimming and J lost 4 bases, with 13 bases between them. The CDR3 has 13 amino acids. The CDR3 spells CARQGLRNQPQHF. The CDR3 DNA reads as TGTGCCAGACAGGGTCTCAGGAATCAGCCCCAGCATTTT.

The gene calls are TRBV6-1 and TRBJ2-1; no reliable D call. The V and J ends lost 10 bases and 0 bases respectively, with 10 bases between them. This CDR3 spans 13 amino acids. Germline V gene lookup returns CDR1 MNHNS and CDR2 SASEGT. The CDR3 bases are TGTGCCACCACCCTGAGCTCCTACAATGAGCAGTTCTTC. This encodes CATTLSSYNEQFF.

The chain combines TRBV5-1 with TRBJ2-7; maybe TRBD1 (6 bases). V lost 3 bases, J lost 5 bases, and 18 bases lay in between. Germline CDR1 and CDR2: SGHRS and YFSETQ. The CDR3 covers 15 residues. DNA for the CDR3: TGCGCCAGCAGCTCCCTACAGGGCCGAAAGGACGAGCAGTACTTC. Its protein product is CASSSLQGRKDEQYF. Looking up the rest from reference TRBV5-1 and TRBJ2-7 gives the full variable domain: KAGVTQTPRYLIKTRGQQVTLSCSPISGHRSVSWYQQTPGQGLQFLFEYFSETQRNKGNFPGRFSGRQFSNSRSEMNVSTLELGDSALYLCASSSLQGRKDEQYFGPGTRLTVT.

This clone was seen only a few times. This rearrangement joins TRBV4-1 to TRBJ1-1, with D possibly matching TRBD1 (5 bases). Germline V gene lookup returns CDR1 MGHRA and CDR2 YSYEKL. This CDR3 has 17 residues. Trimming left V 1 base short and J 1 base short, with 16 bases between. CDR3 in amino acids: CASSQAAGGRKNTEAFF. DNA for the CDR3: TGCGCCAGCAGCCAAGCCGCGGGGGGGAGGAAGAACACTGAAGCTTTCTTT.

This rearrangement joins TRBV5-5 to TRBJ1-1; 7 bases are a match to TRBD1. CDR1 and CDR2 (germline): SGHKS, YYEKEE (reference sequence). The V segment lost 0 bases and the J segment 7 bases; nucleotides outside the gene matches: 9. This CDR3 region has 15 residues. The CDR3 sequence: CASSLGTGLSDEAFF. Written as DNA, the CDR3 is TGTGCCAGCAGCTTGGGGACAGGACTATCGGATGAAGCTTTCTTT.

The CDR3 loop is CASSNGTRVGETQYF. In DNA form, the CDR3 reads TGTGCCAGCAGCAACGGGACTAGAGTCGGAGAGACCCAGTACTTC. The chain recombines TRBV21-1 with TRBJ2-5; the D segment call TRBD2 is taken from the table without a DNA check. TRBV21-1 is shown as a pseudogene. The CDR3 consists of 15 residues.

This clone was seen a single time. The CDR3 bases are TGCAGCGTTGGCCTAGGAGCGGGGGGAAACCCCTCCTACAATGAGCAGTTCTTC. The encoded protein is CSVGLGAGGNPSYNEQFF. The V gene is TRBV29-1, the J gene TRBJ2-1, with 9 bases that match TRBD2. V trimming: 4 bases; J trimming: 0 bases; junction bases outside the gene matches: 13. The CDR3 spans 18 residues. Germline assignment: CDR1 SQVTM and CDR2 ANQGSEA.

The rearrangement uses TRBV19 and TRBJ2-7, with 8 bases fitting TRBD2. Germline loops: CDR1 LNHDA, CDR2 SQIVND (reference sequence). Germline trimming cut 4 bases from V and 2 bases from J; bases unmatched to any gene: 13. This CDR3 contains 17 residues. The CDR3 DNA follows: TGTGCCAGTAGTAAGGGTCCCCTAGCGGGTCGAGCCTACGAGCAGTACTTC. Its translation: CASSKGPLAGRAYEQYF.

J is TRBJ1-1 and V is TRBV6-1, with a possible D match to TRBD1 (6 bases). The CDR3 covers 13 residues. V was cut by 4 bases and J by 7 bases, with 13 bases left in between. In germline, CDR1 is MNHNS, CDR2 SASEGT. CDR3 region: CASSVERTDEAFF. CDR3 sequence (DNA): TGTGCCAGCAGTGTCGAAAGGACAGATGAAGCTTTCTTT.

The CDR3 DNA follows: TGTGCCAGCAGCGTCCGGGACTCTTCCTTTTCAGATACGCAGTATTTT. It is translated as CASSVRDSSFSDTQYF. The chain joins TRBV9 to TRBJ2-3; possibly TRBD2 for D (6 bases). CDR3 length: 16 residues. Trimming took 2 bases from V and 4 from J, leaving 17 bases between them. CDR1 is SGDLS and CDR2 is YYNGEE in the germline V gene.

The chain couples TRBV5-1 to TRBJ2-7; possibly TRBD1 for D (6 bases). CDR3 length equals 12 residues. V was clipped by 3 bases and J by 4 bases, with 8 bases between them. Germline V CDR1 and CDR2: SGHRS, YFSETQ. The CDR3 coding sequence is TGCGCCAGCAGCTCACAGGGTTACGAGCAGTACTTC. This gives the protein CASSSQGYEQYF. Full variable domain (remainder filled in from reference TRBV5-1 and TRBJ2-7): KAGVTQTPRYLIKTRGQQVTLSCSPISGHRSVSWYQQTPGQGLQFLFEYFSETQRNKGNFPGRFSGRQFSNSRSEMNVSTLELGDSALYLCASSSQGYEQYFGPGTRLTVT.

The gene calls are TRBV5-4 and TRBJ1-5; no firm D call. Deletions cut 0 bases from V and 2 bases from J, with 15 bases between. This CDR3 contains 17 residues. CDR1 is SGHNT and CDR2 is YYREEE in the germline V gene (reference sequence). The CDR3 region has the DNA TGTGCCAGCAGCTTGGCGAAAGCGGCCCTTGGCAATCAGCCCCAGCATTTT. Protein: CASSLAKAALGNQPQHF. Drawing the rest from reference TRBV5-4 and TRBJ1-5, the complete variable domain is ETGVTQSPTHLIKTRGQQVTLRCSSQSGHNTVSWYQQALGQGPQFIFQYYREEENGRGNFPPRFSGLQFPNYSSELNVNALELDDSALYLCASSLAKAALGNQPQHFGDGTRLSIL.

This chain joins TRBV2 and TRBJ2-5; D perhaps matches TRBD1 (5 bases). The length of the CDR3 is 13 residues. Germline lookup yields CDR1 SNHLY and CDR2 FYNNEI. V was clipped by 2 bases and J by 4 bases, with 8 bases between them. The CDR3: CASSEWGGETQYF. The DNA of the CDR3 is TGTGCCAGCAGTGAATGGGGCGGAGAGACCCAGTACTTC.

The gene calls are TRBV15 and TRBJ2-7; D uncertain. CDR1 and CDR2 (germline): LNHNV, YYDKDF (reference sequence). Trimming pared 0 bases from V and 0 bases from J, leaving 3 bases between. The CDR3 contains 13 residues. The DNA of the CDR3 is TGTGCCACCAGCAGAGATAACTCCTACGAGCAGTACTTC. It is translated as CATSRDNSYEQYF.

The chain employs TRBV10-3 and TRBJ2-7, with D perhaps matching TRBD1 (6 bases). Trimming cost V 3 bases and J 3 bases, with 12 bases left between them. CDR1 and CDR2 (germline): ENHRY, SYGVKD. This CDR3 contains 14 residues. The CDR3 DNA sequence: TGTGCCATCAGTGATGCAGGGGCGTACTACGAGCAGTACTTC. Translating gives CAISDAGAYYEQYF.

This clone was found once. J is TRBJ1-4 and V is TRBV28, with 9 bases fitting TRBD1. The CDR3 spans 16 residues. In germline, CDR1 is MDHEN, CDR2 SYDVKM. J gave up 7 bases and V 6 bases, and 12 bases lay outside the gene matches. The CDR3 reads CASRKPAGQGFEKLFF. The CDR3 nucleotides read TGTGCCAGCAGAAAACCGGCGGGACAGGGATTTGAAAAACTGTTTTTT.

There are a few counts of this clone. The rearrangement links TRBV11-2 to TRBJ1-1; TRBD1 matches 10 bases. The CDR3 sequence is 15 residues long. The J segment lost 1 base and the V segment lost 4 bases, leaving 3 bases of the junction unmatched. Germline V gives CDR1 SGHAT, CDR2 FQNNGV. The CDR3: CASSSTGGWNTEAFF. DNA for the CDR3: TGTGCCAGCAGCTCGACAGGGGGCTGGAACACTGAAGCTTTCTTT.

The rearrangement joins TRBV6-1 to TRBJ2-3, with TRBD1 as a possible D gene (5 bases). V was trimmed by 4 bases and J by 3 bases, leaving 11 bases between them. CDR3 size: 14 residues. CDR1 is MNHNS and CDR2 is SASEGT in the germline V gene. The CDR3 spells CASSGQRMTDTQYF. The CDR3, as DNA: TGTGCCAGCAGTGGACAGCGAATGACAGATACGCAGTATTTT.

About this clone itself: The CDR3 ends on some other residue instead of the conserved phenylalanine or tryptophan, so this is likely a read error. The rearrangement links TRBV11-2 to TRBJ1-1, with D maybe TRBD1 (5 bases). Deletions cut 5 bases from V and 4 bases from J, with 14 bases between. This CDR3 spans 14 amino acids. Germline CDR1 is SGHAT and CDR2 is FQNNGV. Written as DNA, the CDR3 is TGTGCCAGCAGCCCCACAGGTTTGGGCACTGAAGCTTTCCTT. Residues: CASSPTGLGTEAFL.